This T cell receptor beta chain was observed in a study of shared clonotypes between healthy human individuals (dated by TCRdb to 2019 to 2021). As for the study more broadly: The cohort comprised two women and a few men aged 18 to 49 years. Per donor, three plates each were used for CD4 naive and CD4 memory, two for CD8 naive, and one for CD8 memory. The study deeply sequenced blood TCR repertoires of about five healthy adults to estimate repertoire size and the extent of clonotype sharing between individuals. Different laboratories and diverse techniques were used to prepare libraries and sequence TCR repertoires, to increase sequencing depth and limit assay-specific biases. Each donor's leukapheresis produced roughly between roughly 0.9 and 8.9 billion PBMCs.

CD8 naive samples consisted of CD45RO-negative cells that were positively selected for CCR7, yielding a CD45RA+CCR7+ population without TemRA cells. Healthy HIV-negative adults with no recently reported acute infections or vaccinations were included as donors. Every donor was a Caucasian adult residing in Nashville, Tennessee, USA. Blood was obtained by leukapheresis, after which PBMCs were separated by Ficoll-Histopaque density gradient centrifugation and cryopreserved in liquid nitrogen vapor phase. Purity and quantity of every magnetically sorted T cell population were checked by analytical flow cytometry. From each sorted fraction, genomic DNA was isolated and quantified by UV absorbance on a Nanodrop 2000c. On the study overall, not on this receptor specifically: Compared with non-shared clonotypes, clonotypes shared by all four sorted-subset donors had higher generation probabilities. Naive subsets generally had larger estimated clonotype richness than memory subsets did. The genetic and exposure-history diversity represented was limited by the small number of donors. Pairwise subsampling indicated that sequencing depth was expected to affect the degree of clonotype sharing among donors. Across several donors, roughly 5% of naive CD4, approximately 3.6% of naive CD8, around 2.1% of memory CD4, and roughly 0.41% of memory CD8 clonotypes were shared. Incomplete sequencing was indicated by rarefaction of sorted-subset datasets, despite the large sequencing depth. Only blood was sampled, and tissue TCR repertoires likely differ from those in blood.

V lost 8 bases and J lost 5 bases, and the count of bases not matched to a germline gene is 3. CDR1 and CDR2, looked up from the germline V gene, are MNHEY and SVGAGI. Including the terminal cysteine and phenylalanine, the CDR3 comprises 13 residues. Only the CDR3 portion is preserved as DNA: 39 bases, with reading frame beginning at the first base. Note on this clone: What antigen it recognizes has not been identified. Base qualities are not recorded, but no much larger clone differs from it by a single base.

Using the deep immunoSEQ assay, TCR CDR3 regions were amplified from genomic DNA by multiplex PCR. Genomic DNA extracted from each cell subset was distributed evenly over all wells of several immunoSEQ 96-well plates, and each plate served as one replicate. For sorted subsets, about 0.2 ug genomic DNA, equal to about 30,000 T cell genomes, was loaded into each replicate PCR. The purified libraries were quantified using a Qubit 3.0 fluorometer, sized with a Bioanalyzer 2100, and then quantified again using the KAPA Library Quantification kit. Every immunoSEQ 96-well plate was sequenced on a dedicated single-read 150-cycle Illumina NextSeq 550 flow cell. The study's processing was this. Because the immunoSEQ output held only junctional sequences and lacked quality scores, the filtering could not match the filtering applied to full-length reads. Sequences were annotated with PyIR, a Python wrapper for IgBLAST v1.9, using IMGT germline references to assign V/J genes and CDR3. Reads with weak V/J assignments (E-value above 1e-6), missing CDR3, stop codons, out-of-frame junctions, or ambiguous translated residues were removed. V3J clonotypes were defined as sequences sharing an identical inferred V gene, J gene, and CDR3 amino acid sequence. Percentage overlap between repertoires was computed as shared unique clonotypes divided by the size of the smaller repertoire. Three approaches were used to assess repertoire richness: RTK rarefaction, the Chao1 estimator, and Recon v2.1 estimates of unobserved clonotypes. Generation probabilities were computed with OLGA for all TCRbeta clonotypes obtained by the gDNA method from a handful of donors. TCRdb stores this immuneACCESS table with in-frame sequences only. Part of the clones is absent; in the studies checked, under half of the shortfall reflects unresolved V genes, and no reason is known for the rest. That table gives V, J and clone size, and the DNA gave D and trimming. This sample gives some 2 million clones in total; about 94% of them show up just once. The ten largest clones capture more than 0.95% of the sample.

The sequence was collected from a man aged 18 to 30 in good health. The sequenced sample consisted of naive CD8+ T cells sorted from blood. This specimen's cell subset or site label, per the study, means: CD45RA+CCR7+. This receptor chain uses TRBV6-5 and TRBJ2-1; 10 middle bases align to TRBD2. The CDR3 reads CASGLAVHNEQFF. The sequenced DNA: TGTGCCAGCGGACTAGCGGTACACAATGAGCAGTTCTTC.